This is a list of T cell receptor beta chains from one sample in a study of cytomegalovirus exposure and HLA in healthy donors. TCRdb's copy holds only in-frame clones and misses some; the assay was immunoSEQ multiplex PCR. The table lists more than 150,000 clones, approximately 88% of them singletons. Sequencing used PBMCs. The source of these receptors is a woman aged 45-60 years in good health and CMV-seropositive. The CDR3 runs from the conserved cysteine through the conserved F or W. D genes are given only for firm matches. Size values are once, few and many counts, or a class for expanded clones, and some rows have none.

CDR3 DNA: TGCGCCAGCAGCCAAGTTGCAGGGAAGACCGGGGAGCTGTTTTTT
CDR3 protein: CASSQVAGKTGELFF
V gene: TRBV4-3
D gene: .
J gene: TRBJ2-2
CDR3 length: 15
clone size: .

CDR3 DNA: TGTGCCAGCAATCTCTTAGCGGGGGCAGATACGCAGTATTTT
CDR3 protein: CASNLLAGADTQYF
V gene: TRBV2
D gene: TRBD2
J gene: TRBJ2-3
CDR3 length: 14
clone size: .

CDR3 DNA: TGTGCCAGCAAGATGACAGGGGGGAACACTGAAGCTTTCTTT
CDR3 protein: CASKMTGGNTEAFF
V gene: TRBV2
D gene: TRBD1
J gene: TRBJ1-1
CDR3 length: 14
clone size: .

CDR3 DNA: TGTGCCAGCAGCCCGGACTCCACTTACAATGAGCAGTTCTTC
CDR3 protein: CASSPDSTYNEQFF
V gene: TRBV5-6
D gene: .
J gene: TRBJ2-1
CDR3 length: 14
clone size: .

CDR3 DNA: TGTGCCAGCTCACCAACACAGGGAATGGGTGAGCAGTTCTTC
CDR3 protein: CASSPTQGMGEQFF
V gene: TRBV18
D gene: .
J gene: TRBJ2-1
CDR3 length: 14
clone size: once

CDR3 DNA: TGTGCCAGCAGCCAACTGAGCGGTGCCCACTACGAGCAGTACTTC
CDR3 protein: CASSQLSGAHYEQYF
V gene: TRBV9
D gene: .
J gene: TRBJ2-7
CDR3 length: 15
clone size: .

CDR3 DNA: TGTGCCAGCAGCCTGGTTAAGGGGGTTAATGAAAAACTGTTTTTT
CDR3 protein: CASSLVKGVNEKLFF
V gene: TRBV6-5
D gene: .
J gene: TRBJ1-4
CDR3 length: 15
clone size: .

CDR3 DNA: TGTGCCAGCAGTTACTCGACAGGGGGCCAGACTTTCTTT
CDR3 protein: CASSYSTGGQTFF
V gene: TRBV6-5
D gene: TRBD1
J gene: TRBJ1-1
CDR3 length: 13
clone size: .

CDR3 DNA: TGTGCCAGCAGTTTAAACGACCGGGACACGGGGACCCAGTACTTC
CDR3 protein: CASSLNDRDTGTQYF
V gene: TRBV28
D gene: .
J gene: TRBJ2-5
CDR3 length: 15
clone size: .

CDR3 DNA: TGTGCCAGCAGCCCGTTTTTGATCTTAAGGAGGTCCCTAGAAGAGACCCAGTACTTC
CDR3 protein: CASSPFLILRRSLEETQYF
V gene: TRBV28
D gene: .
J gene: TRBJ2-5
CDR3 length: 19
clone size: .

CDR3 DNA: TGTGCCAGCAGCCAAGATTGGACTAGCGGGTACGAGCAGTACTTC
CDR3 protein: CASSQDWTSGYEQYF
V gene: TRBV4-2
D gene: TRBD2
J gene: TRBJ2-7
CDR3 length: 15
clone size: .

CDR3 DNA: TGCGCCAGCAGCTTGGCCGGGGACTATAATTCACCCCTCCACTTT
CDR3 protein: CASSLAGDYNSPLHF
V gene: TRBV5-1
D gene: .
J gene: TRBJ1-6
CDR3 length: 15
clone size: .

CDR3 DNA: TGTGCCAGCAGCCGGGGACTAGGCACCTACGAGCAGTACTTC
CDR3 protein: CASSRGLGTYEQYF
V gene: TRBV6-6
D gene: TRBD2
J gene: TRBJ2-7
CDR3 length: 14
clone size: .

CDR3 DNA: TGTGCCAGCAGCCCCCGGACAGGGGGCACCGGGGCCAACGTCCTGACTTTC
CDR3 protein: CASSPRTGGTGANVLTF
V gene: TRBV11-2
D gene: TRBD1
J gene: TRBJ2-6
CDR3 length: 17
clone size: .

CDR3 DNA: TGTGCCAGCACCCCCCCGGCAACTAATGAAAAACTGTTTTTT
CDR3 protein: CASTPPATNEKLFF
V gene: TRBV7-9
D gene: .
J gene: TRBJ1-4
CDR3 length: 14
clone size: .

CDR3 DNA: TGCGCCAGCAACCTACAGGGCCCCAGCTCCTACAATGAGCAGTTCTTC
CDR3 protein: CASNLQGPSSYNEQFF
V gene: TRBV5-1
D gene: .
J gene: TRBJ2-1
CDR3 length: 16
clone size: few

CDR3 DNA: TGTGCCAGTAGTGAGGGAAGTGGGACCCAGTACTTC
CDR3 protein: CASSEGSGTQYF
V gene: TRBV19
D gene: .
J gene: TRBJ2-5
CDR3 length: 12
clone size: .

CDR3 DNA: TGTGCCAGCACCAAGAGGGGGGGCGACCAGTACTTC
CDR3 protein: CASTKRGGDQYF
V gene: TRBV6-1
D gene: .
J gene: TRBJ2-5
CDR3 length: 12
clone size: once

CDR3 DNA: TGTGCCACCAGCAGAGATAGGGGGCGGTCTACTGAAGCTTTCTTT
CDR3 protein: CATSRDRGRSTEAFF
V gene: TRBV15
D gene: TRBD1
J gene: TRBJ1-1
CDR3 length: 15
clone size: .

CDR3 DNA: TGTGCCAGTAGTATTAATAGTATTGGCAGGGGGGCTGAAGCTTTCTTT
CDR3 protein: CASSINSIGRGAEAFF
V gene: TRBV19
D gene: TRBD1
J gene: TRBJ1-1
CDR3 length: 16
clone size: once

CDR3 DNA: TGTGCCAGCAGTGTTGGACAGGGTTGGGACTATGGCTACACCTTC
CDR3 protein: CASSVGQGWDYGYTF
V gene: TRBV25-1
D gene: TRBD1
J gene: TRBJ1-2
CDR3 length: 15
clone size: .

CDR3 DNA: TGTGCCTACGGGACAGTCACTGAAGCTTTCTTT
CDR3 protein: CAYGTVTEAFF
V gene: TRBV30
D gene: TRBD1
J gene: TRBJ1-1
CDR3 length: 11
clone size: .

CDR3 DNA: TGTGCCAGCAGCCCCGACAGACCCTATGGCTACACCTTC
CDR3 protein: CASSPDRPYGYTF
V gene: TRBV7-9
D gene: .
J gene: TRBJ1-2
CDR3 length: 13
clone size: .

CDR3 DNA: TGTGCCAGCAGCCTCCGGACAGGGGGCAATGGCTACACCTTC
CDR3 protein: CASSLRTGGNGYTF
V gene: TRBV7-2
D gene: TRBD1
J gene: TRBJ1-2
CDR3 length: 14
clone size: .

CDR3 DNA: TGTGCCAGCAGCTTATCGGAGGGCGACGAGCAGTACTTC
CDR3 protein: CASSLSEGDEQYF
V gene: TRBV7-3
D gene: .
J gene: TRBJ2-7
CDR3 length: 13
clone size: few

CDR3 DNA: TGTGCCAGCAGCCGGGGGTCTGCTGGAAACACCATATATTTT
CDR3 protein: CASSRGSAGNTIYF
V gene: TRBV5-8
D gene: .
J gene: TRBJ1-3
CDR3 length: 14
clone size: once

CDR3 DNA: TGTGCCAGCAGCCTTTCGGGGGGGGGAAAATACGAGCAGTACTTC
CDR3 protein: CASSLSGGGKYEQYF
V gene: TRBV6-6
D gene: TRBD2
J gene: TRBJ2-7
CDR3 length: 15
clone size: .

CDR3 DNA: TGTGCCAGCAGAACCGGAGGGGGCCACGACATTCAGTACTTC
CDR3 protein: CASRTGGGHDIQYF
V gene: TRBV6-5
D gene: .
J gene: TRBJ2-4
CDR3 length: 14
clone size: few

CDR3 DNA: TGTGCCAGCAGAGGGGGGGCGGGGGAGTGGGCTTTCTTT
CDR3 protein: CASRGGAGEWAFF
V gene: TRBV27
D gene: .
J gene: TRBJ1-1
CDR3 length: 13
clone size: .

CDR3 DNA: TGTGCCAGCAGCTACCTGGAGGGATATGGCTACACCTTC
CDR3 protein: CASSYLEGYGYTF
V gene: TRBV7-2
D gene: .
J gene: TRBJ1-2
CDR3 length: 13
clone size: .

CDR3 DNA: TGTGCCATCAGTGAGCCATCTGACAGACAGGGGAACCGCTATGGCTACACCTTC
CDR3 protein: CAISEPSDRQGNRYGYTF
V gene: TRBV10-3
D gene: TRBD1
J gene: TRBJ1-2
CDR3 length: 18
clone size: .

CDR3 DNA: TGTGCCACCAGCAGAGACAGTCTGGTCTACGAGCAGTACTTC
CDR3 protein: CATSRDSLVYEQYF
V gene: TRBV15
D gene: .
J gene: TRBJ2-7
CDR3 length: 14
clone size: .